The 9 T cell receptor beta chains below all came from one sample that was sequenced in a study of CD4 T cells in relation to SARS-CoV-2 and coronaviruses. TCRdb keeps only in-frame clones here, not all; method: immunoSEQ multiplex PCR. There are some 40,000 clones in the sample; 70% to 85% occur only once, and about a fifth lies in the top ten. No antigen has been identified for these receptors. Material for sequencing was memory CD4+ T cells from PBMCs, cultured in vitro. The source of these receptors is an adult with COVID-19.

The rearrangement joins TRBV5-6 to TRBJ2-3; D call uncertain. Germline CDR1 and CDR2: SGHDT and YYEEEE. V shed 4 bases and J shed 0 bases, with 12 bases lying between them. The CDR3 runs 15 residues. CDR3 loop: CASSTSLTSTDTQYF. CDR3 sequence (DNA): TGTGCCAGCAGCACATCACTTACTAGCACAGATACGCAGTATTTT.

The chain uses TRBV7-2 and TRBJ2-1; D ambiguous. The germline gives CDR1 SGHTA, CDR2 FQGNSA. CDR3 length: 14 residues. Trimming took 3 bases from V and 9 from J, leaving 15 bases between them. Written as DNA, the CDR3 is TGTGCCAGCAGCTTTCTCCTCGATCGAGGTGAGCAGTTCTTC. It encodes CASSFLLDRGEQFF.

V gene TRBV7-3 combines with J gene TRBJ2-1, with D perhaps matching TRBD1 (6 bases). CDR3 length equals 13 residues. CDR1 and CDR2 from the germline V gene are SGHTA and FQGTGA. Deletions cut 1 base from V and 7 bases from J, with 8 bases between. The CDR3 bases are TGTGCCAGCAGCTTAAACAGGGATAATGAGCAGTTCTTC. Its translation: CASSLNRDNEQFF.

The chain combines TRBV19 with TRBJ1-5; TRBD1 is a possible D gene (5 bases). This CDR3 is built from 14 residues. CDR1 and CDR2 from the germline V gene are LNHDA and SQIVND (reference sequence). Trimming removed 0 bases from V and 6 bases from J, with 9 bases in between. In DNA, the CDR3 is TGTGCCAGTAGTATAGATCGCGGGGGTCAGCCCCAGCATTTT. Its translation is CASSIDRGGQPQHF.

This chain links TRBV7-6 with TRBJ1-5; a weak D match, TRBD1 (5 bases). Trimming took 0 bases from V and 6 from J, leaving 12 bases between them. From germline, CDR1 is SGHVS and CDR2 FNYEAQ. The CDR3 has 15 residues. CDR3 sequence: CASSLARGSGQPQHF. The CDR3 nucleotides are TGTGCCAGCAGCTTAGCGAGGGGTTCCGGTCAGCCCCAGCATTTT.

This chain uses TRBV11-2 with TRBJ2-7; D possibly corresponds to TRBD2 (6 bases). The V end lost 1 base, the J end lost 3 bases, and 16 bases lay between the germline ends. Germline CDR1 SGHAT, CDR2 FQNNGV. This CDR3 spans 16 amino acids. The CDR3: CASSLGGGAGIYEQYF. In nucleotides, the CDR3 is TGTGCCAGCAGCTTAGGAGGAGGGGCGGGCATCTACGAGCAGTACTTC.

The rearrangement joins TRBV20-1 to TRBJ2-7; 10 bases line up with TRBD2. The CDR3 runs to 18 residues. Germline V CDR1 and CDR2: DFQATT, SNEGSKA (reference sequence). The junction had 18 bases not matched to a gene; V was cut back by 5 bases and J by 2 bases. For the CDR3, the DNA is TGCAGTGCTCGTGGCCCCCGGACTAGCGGACCCTCGACCTACGAGCAGTACTTC. Residues: CSARGPRTSGPSTYEQYF.

The rearrangement uses TRBV7-6 and TRBJ2-3; perhaps TRBD1 as D (5 bases). Trimming shortened V by 7 bases and J by 5 bases, and 19 bases separated the two germline ends. The CDR3 extends over 15 amino acids. Germline CDR1 and CDR2: SGHVS and FNYEAQ. The CDR3 sequence is CASMGQGLSLDTQYF. In nucleotides, the CDR3 is TGTGCCAGCATGGGGCAGGGCCTTTCTCTAGATACGCAGTATTTT.

The V call is TRBV7-9, the J call TRBJ2-7; 9 bases are shared with TRBD1. This CDR3 is built from 13 residues. Losses at the gene ends were 5 bases for V and 4 bases for J; bases not matched to a gene: 3. Germline V gives CDR1 SEHNR, CDR2 FQNEAQ (reference sequence). The DNA for the CDR3 is TGTGCCAGCAGCGACAGGGGGTTGTACGAGCAGTACTTC. Amino acid sequence: CASSDRGLYEQYF. The entire variable domain, with the rest obtained from reference TRBV7-9 and TRBJ2-7, is as follows: DTGVSQNPRHKITKRGQNVTFRCDPISEHNRLYWYRQTLGQGPEFLTYFQNEAQLEKSRLLSDRFSAERPKGSFSTLEIQRTEQGDSAMYLCASSDRGLYEQYFGPGTRLTVT.